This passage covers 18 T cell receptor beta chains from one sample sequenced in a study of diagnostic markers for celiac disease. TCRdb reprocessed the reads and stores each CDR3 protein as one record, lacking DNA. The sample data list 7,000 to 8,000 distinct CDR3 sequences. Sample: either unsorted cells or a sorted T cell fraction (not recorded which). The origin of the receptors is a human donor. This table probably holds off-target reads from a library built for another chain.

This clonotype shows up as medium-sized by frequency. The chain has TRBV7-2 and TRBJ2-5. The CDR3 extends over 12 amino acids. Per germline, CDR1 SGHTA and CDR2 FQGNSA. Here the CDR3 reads CASSLVQETQYF.

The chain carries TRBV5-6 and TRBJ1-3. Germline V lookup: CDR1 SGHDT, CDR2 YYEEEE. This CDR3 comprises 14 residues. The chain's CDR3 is CASSFVTRGNTIYF. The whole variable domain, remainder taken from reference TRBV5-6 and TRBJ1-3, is DAGVTQSPTHLIKTRGQQVTLRCSPKSGHDTVSWYQQALGQGPQFIFQYYEEEERQRGNFPDRFSGHQFPNYSSELNVNALLLGDSALYLCASSFVTRGNTIYFGEGSWLTVV.

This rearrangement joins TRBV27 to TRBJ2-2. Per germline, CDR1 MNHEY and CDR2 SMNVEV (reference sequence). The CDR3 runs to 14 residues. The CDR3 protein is CASSLFVRPGELFF.

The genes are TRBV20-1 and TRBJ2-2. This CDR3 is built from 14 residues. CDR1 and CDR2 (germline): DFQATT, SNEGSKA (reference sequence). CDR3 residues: CSASDSANTGELFF.

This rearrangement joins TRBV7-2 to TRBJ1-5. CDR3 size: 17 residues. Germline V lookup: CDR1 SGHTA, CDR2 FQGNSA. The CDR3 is CASSLFEVTWGNQPQHF.

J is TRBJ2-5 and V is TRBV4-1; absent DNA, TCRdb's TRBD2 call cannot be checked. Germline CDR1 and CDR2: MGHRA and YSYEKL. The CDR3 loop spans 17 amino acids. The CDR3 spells CASSSSPTSGWQETQYF.

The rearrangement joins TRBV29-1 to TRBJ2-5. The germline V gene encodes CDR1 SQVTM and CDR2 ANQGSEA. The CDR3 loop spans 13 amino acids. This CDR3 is CSVDAEYQETQYF.

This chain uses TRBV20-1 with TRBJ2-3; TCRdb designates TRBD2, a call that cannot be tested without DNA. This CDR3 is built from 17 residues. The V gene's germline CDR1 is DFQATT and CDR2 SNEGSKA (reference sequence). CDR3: CSARARTSGVRTDTQYF.

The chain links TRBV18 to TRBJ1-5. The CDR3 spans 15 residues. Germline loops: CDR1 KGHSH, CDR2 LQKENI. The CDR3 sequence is CASSPSVDSNQPQHF.

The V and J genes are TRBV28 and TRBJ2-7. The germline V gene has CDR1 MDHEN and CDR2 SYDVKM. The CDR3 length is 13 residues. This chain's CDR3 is CASSLSGPYEQYF. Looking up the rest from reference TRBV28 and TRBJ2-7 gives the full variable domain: DVKVTQSSRYLVKRTGEKVFLECVQDMDHENMFWYRQDPGLGLRLIYFSYDVKMKEKGDIPEGYSVSREKKERFSLILESASTNQTSMYLCASSLSGPYEQYFGPGTRLTVT.

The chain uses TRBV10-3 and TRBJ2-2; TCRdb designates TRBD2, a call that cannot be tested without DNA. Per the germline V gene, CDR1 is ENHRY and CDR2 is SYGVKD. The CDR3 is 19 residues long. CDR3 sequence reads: CAIRTEAPSGASNTGELFF.

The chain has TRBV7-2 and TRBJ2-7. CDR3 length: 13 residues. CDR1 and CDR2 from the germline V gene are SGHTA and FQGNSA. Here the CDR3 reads CASSLKGNYEQYF.

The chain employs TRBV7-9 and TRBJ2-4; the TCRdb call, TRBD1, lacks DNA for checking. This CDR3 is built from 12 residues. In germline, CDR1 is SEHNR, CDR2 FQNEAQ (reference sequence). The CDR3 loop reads CASSFAGTEQYF.

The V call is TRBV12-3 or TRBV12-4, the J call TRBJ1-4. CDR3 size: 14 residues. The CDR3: CASSLDRSNEKLFF.

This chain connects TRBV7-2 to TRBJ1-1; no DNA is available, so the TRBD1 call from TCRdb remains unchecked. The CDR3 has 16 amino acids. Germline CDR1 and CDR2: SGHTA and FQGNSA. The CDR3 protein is CASSHPTGTSFFEAFF.

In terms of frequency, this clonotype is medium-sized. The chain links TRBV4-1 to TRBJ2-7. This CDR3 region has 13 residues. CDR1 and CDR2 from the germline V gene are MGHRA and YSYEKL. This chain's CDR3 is CASSQAVQYEQYF.

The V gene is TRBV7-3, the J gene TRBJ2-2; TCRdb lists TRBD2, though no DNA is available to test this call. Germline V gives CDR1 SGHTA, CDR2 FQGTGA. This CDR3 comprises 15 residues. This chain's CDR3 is CASSLTGQGPGELFF.

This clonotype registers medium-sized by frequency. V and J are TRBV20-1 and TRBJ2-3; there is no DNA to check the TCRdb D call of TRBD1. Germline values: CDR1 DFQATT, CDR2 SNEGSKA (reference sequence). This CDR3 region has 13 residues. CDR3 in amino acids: CSARGAGTDTQYF.